The 2 T cell receptor beta chains listed next were all sequenced from one sample in a study of tumor T cells in aggressive B-cell lymphoma. The protocol was immunoSEQ multiplex PCR, while the TCRdb copy is restricted to in-frame clones and leaves out a portion. The sample yields about 5,600 clones, about 73% seen once. The sequenced material came from tumor tissue. These receptors were taken from an adult with diffuse large B cell lymphoma.

This rearrangement joins TRBV18 to TRBJ2-3; no definite D call. V was clipped by 0 bases and J by 3 bases, with 4 bases between them. CDR3 length: 13 amino acids. In germline, CDR1 is KGHSH, CDR2 LQKENI. The CDR3 region has the DNA TGTGCCAGCTCACCACCTATGACAGATACGCAGTATTTT. As protein: CASSPPMTDTQYF.

The chain joins TRBV29-1 to TRBJ2-7; TRBD1 might be the D (6 bases). Germline CDR1 reads SQVTM; CDR2 reads ANQGSEA. Trimming took 6 bases from V and 7 from J, leaving 13 bases between them. The CDR3 covers 11 residues. As DNA, the CDR3 is TGCAGCGTATACGGTAGGGGGGAGCAGTACTTC. Translated, it gives CSVYGRGEQYF.